The 3 T cell receptor beta chains given below trace back to one sample, sequenced in a study of early T cells in non-severe SARS-CoV-2 infection. TCRdb independently ran MiXCR on the 5' RACE reads; one entry per CDR3 protein. This repertoire shows 37,000 or so distinct CDR3 sequences, 4.5% to 7.5% found once; its top ten account for approximately 5%. The sample consisted of whole blood. The receptors were gathered from an adult who was a healthcare worker with PCR-confirmed SARS-CoV-2 infection or an uninfected control (not recorded which).

At least ten counts were recorded for this clonotype. The chain recombines TRBV4-1 with TRBJ1-2; D ambiguous. Trimming cost V 2 bases and J 2 bases, with 0 bases left between them. The CDR3 extends over 11 amino acids. The germline CDR1 and CDR2 sequences are MGHRA and YSYEKL. CDR3 loop: CASSQNYGYTF. The CDR3 DNA is TGCGCCAGCAGCCAAAACTATGGCTACACCTTC.

This clonotype was observed many times. The V gene is TRBV5-1, the J gene TRBJ2-1, with 14 bases lining up with TRBD2. The germline CDR1 and CDR2 sequences are SGHRS and YFSETQ. The length of the CDR3 is 16 residues. Trimming cost V 3 bases and J 5 bases; bases outside gene matches: 4. DNA for the CDR3: TGCGCCAGCAGCTACGGACTAGCGGGAGGAAACAATGAGCAGTTCTTC. It encodes CASSYGLAGGNNEQFF.

This clonotype was found many times. The genes are TRBV5-6 and TRBJ2-2; no reliable D call. The CDR3 covers 15 residues. Germline assignment: CDR1 SGHDT and CDR2 YYEEEE. V was pared by 3 bases and J by 0 bases, with 9 bases between. Written as DNA, the CDR3 is TGTGCCAGCAGCTCGGCCTTTCCGAACACCGGGGAGCTGTTTTTT. As protein: CASSSAFPNTGELFF.